This T cell receptor (beta chain) is drawn from a study of blood T cell repertoires in COVID-19. Study-wide background: COVID-19 samples collected from the United States, Italy and Spain covered acute and convalescent phases. Sources were T cells, B-cell-depleted T cells, or PBMCs; the material itself was cDNA or gDNA.

Original processing notes: Reference gene primer amplification in the assay estimated nucleated cell counts. Produced via immunoSEQ multiplex PCR; TCRdb's table is partial and in-frame only. From that table come the V and J calls and clone size; the DNA was used to work out D and trimming. The sample includes 30,000 to 45,000 clones, almost 90% of them seen just once. V was cut by 0 bases and J by 0 bases, with 13 bases left in between. The CDR3 is made up of 17 amino acids. Germline lookup yields CDR1 LGHNA and CDR2 YNFKEQ. This sequence joins TRBV4-2 and TRBJ2-3; D not resolved. Sequenced: peripheral blood. This TCR came from a man aged 70-80 years with acute or convalescent COVID-19. The CDR3 DNA is TGTGCCAGCAGCCAAGATCTGAGGTATTGGAGCACAGATACGCAGTATTTT. It codes for CASSQDLRYWSTDTQYF.